The 28 T cell receptor beta chains listed next were all sequenced from one sample in a study of T cell responses to AZD1222 COVID-19 vaccine. The repertoire was sequenced with immunoSEQ multiplex PCR; TCRdb's copy has only in-frame clones and lacks some. Altogether around 110,000 clones are present, 90% being singletons, with the ten largest covering about 5.4%. Sequenced here: peripheral blood, sampled on day 0 of AZD1222 vaccination. The receptor source for this set is an adult in good health.

The chain uses TRBV19 and TRBJ2-3, with D uncertain. The V end was cut by 4 bases, the J end by 2 bases, with 13 bases between. The CDR3 runs 15 residues. CDR1 is LNHDA and CDR2 is SQIVND in the germline V gene (reference sequence). The CDR3: CASSTPRRATDTQYF. DNA of the CDR3: TGTGCCAGTAGTACCCCCCGCCGCGCCACAGATACGCAGTATTTT.

The CDR3 DNA sequence: TGTGCCAGCTTTAACCCGGGGACTGCCTATGGCTACACCTTC. Translation gives CASFNPGTAYGYTF. The J gene is TRBJ1-2, the V gene TRBV6-5, with D maybe TRBD1 (5 bases). This CDR3 comprises 14 residues. CDR1 is MNHEY and CDR2 is SVGAGI in the germline V gene. Trimming shortened V by 8 bases and J by 4 bases, and 17 bases separated the two germline ends.

The chain is built from TRBV29-1 and TRBJ2-7; 9 bases fit TRBD1. Trimming cost V 3 bases and J 1 base; bases outside gene matches: 7. Per the germline V gene, CDR1 is SQVTM and CDR2 is ANQGSEA. The CDR3 is 15 amino acids. The CDR3 loop reads CSVDRGQGPSYEQYF. The DNA for the CDR3 is TGCAGCGTTGACCGAGGACAGGGGCCTTCCTACGAGCAGTACTTC.

CDR3 nucleotide sequence: TGTGCCAGCAGTTTCACAGGGGGAGGTGGCTACACCTTC. Translating it yields CASSFTGGGGYTF. This chain uses TRBV12-3 or TRBV12-4 with TRBJ1-2; TRBD1 aligns across 8 bases. The CDR3 has 13 residues. V lost 3 bases, J lost 7 bases, and 4 bases stayed unmatched.

In this sample, this clone turned up a few times. The rearrangement links TRBV9 to TRBJ1-6; tentatively, D is TRBD1 (5 bases). CDR3 length equals 16 residues. Trimming pared 0 bases from V and 10 bases from J, leaving 17 bases between. Germline V gene sequence: CDR1 SGDLS, CDR2 YYNGEE. The CDR3 sequence is CASSVAQGGSGSPLHF. CDR3 nucleotides: TGTGCCAGCAGCGTAGCTCAGGGAGGAAGTGGATCACCCCTCCACTTT.

V is TRBV13 and J is TRBJ2-2; D might be TRBD1 (6 bases). Trimming took 5 bases from V and 0 from J, leaving 10 bases between them. The CDR3 has 15 residues. From germline, CDR1 is PRHDT and CDR2 FYEKMQ (reference sequence). CDR3 DNA: TGTGCCAGCAGCCCCCACAGGGCGAACACCGGGGAGCTGTTTTTT. Protein product: CASSPHRANTGELFF.

The chain uses TRBV12-3 or TRBV12-4 and TRBJ1-1, with 8 bases fitting TRBD1. Losses at the gene ends were 5 bases for V and 5 bases for J; bases not matched to a gene: 4. The CDR3 consists of 13 residues. CDR3 region: CASSRQGWTEAFF. The DNA of the CDR3 is TGTGCCAGCAGTCGACAGGGGTGGACTGAAGCTTTCTTT.

This sequence joins TRBV7-2 and TRBJ1-1; D is possibly TRBD1 (6 bases). The CDR3 extends over 15 amino acids. The germline CDR1 and CDR2 sequences are SGHTA and FQGNSA. The V and J ends lost 1 base and 1 base respectively, with 10 bases between them. In DNA form, the CDR3 reads TGTGCCAGCAGCTTAGTGGCGGGGGCGAACACTGAAGCTTTCTTT. It codes for CASSLVAGANTEAFF.

The chain is built from TRBV7-2 and TRBJ2-7; weak D call: TRBD2 (6 bases). V lost 1 base to trimming and J lost 0 bases, with 13 bases between them. This CDR3 is built from 16 residues. Germline assignment: CDR1 SGHTA and CDR2 FQGNSA. The CDR3 loop reads CASSLDSGGNSYEQYF. CDR3 DNA: TGTGCCAGCAGCTTAGATAGTGGCGGGAACTCCTACGAGCAGTACTTC.

This sequence joins TRBV19 and TRBJ2-7; weak D call: TRBD2 (6 bases). From germline, CDR1 is LNHDA and CDR2 SQIVND (reference sequence). The V end was cut by 6 bases, the J end by 3 bases, with 21 bases between. The CDR3 loop spans 16 amino acids. In DNA form, the CDR3 reads TGTGCCAGTAGCCGTGGGGGGAGTGGGTTCGTCTACGAGCAGTACTTC. It yields the protein CASSRGGSGFVYEQYF.

This sequence joins TRBV5-1 and TRBJ2-7; D remains unclear. Germline-derived CDR1 and CDR2 are SGHRS and YFSETQ. The CDR3 loop spans 15 amino acids. V was pared by 0 bases and J by 4 bases, with 14 bases between. CDR3 bases: TGCGCCAGCAGCTTGGGTGGTTTTGTACGGTACGAGCAGTACTTC. As protein: CASSLGGFVRYEQYF.

For the CDR3, the DNA is TGTGCCAGTAGTAGTGTCGGGGGGTACGAGCAGTACTTC. Protein: CASSSVGGYEQYF. V gene TRBV19 combines with J gene TRBJ2-7; TRBD2 aligns across 7 bases. The CDR3 loop spans 13 amino acids. From germline, CDR1 is LNHDA and CDR2 SQIVND (reference sequence). V lost 4 bases and J lost 4; bases outside the gene matches: 4. The full variable domain, completed using reference TRBV19 and TRBJ2-7, is DGGITQSPKYLFRKEGQNVTLSCEQNLNHDAMYWYRQDPGQGLRLIYYSQIVNDFQKGDIAEGYSVSREKKESFPLTVTSAQKNPTAFYLCASSSVGGYEQYFGPGTRLTVT.

This clone was detected only once. V is TRBV7-2 and J is TRBJ2-1; TRBD2 is a possible D gene (6 bases). The CDR3 runs to 14 residues. CDR1 and CDR2 (germline): SGHTA, FQGNSA. V lost 7 bases to trimming and J lost 1 base, with 11 bases between them. The CDR3 loop is CASIPGGSYNEQFF. CDR3 coding DNA: TGTGCCAGCATCCCCGGGGGTTCCTACAATGAGCAGTTCTTC.

V usage is TRBV3-1 (or the pseudogene TRBV3-2) and J usage is TRBJ1-5; possible D gene TRBD1, 6 bases. The CDR3 has 14 amino acids. Germline CDR1 reads LGHDT; CDR2 reads YNNKEL (reference sequence). The V and J ends lost 4 bases and 3 bases respectively, with 10 bases between them. CDR3 region: CASSPYRDNQPQHF. The CDR3, as DNA: TGTGCCAGCAGCCCCTACAGGGACAATCAGCCCCAGCATTTT.

This clone was seen a single time. The J gene is TRBJ2-1, the V gene TRBV11-3, with a possible D match to TRBD2 (6 bases). Germline assignment: CDR1 SGHNT and CDR2 YENEEA. V lost 1 base to trimming and J lost 0 bases, with 22 bases between them. CDR3 length equals 20 residues. This CDR3 reads CASSLGLAIGGPRSYNEQFF. The DNA of the CDR3 is TGTGCCAGCAGCTTAGGACTCGCGATTGGAGGGCCTCGCTCCTACAATGAGCAGTTCTTC.

J is TRBJ1-1 and V is TRBV5-5; D may be TRBD1 (5 bases). This CDR3 comprises 11 residues. Germline CDR1 reads SGHKS; CDR2 reads YYEKEE (reference sequence). The ends were cut back, 1 base at V and 8 bases at J, with 6 bases in the middle. The CDR3 DNA reads as TGTGCCAGCAGCTTGTACAGGGAAGCTTTCTTT. Protein sequence: CASSLYREAFF.

J is TRBJ1-1 and V is TRBV7-2; D gene uncertain. From germline, CDR1 is SGHTA and CDR2 FQGNSA. V was trimmed by 3 bases and J by 7 bases, leaving 15 bases between them. The CDR3 consists of 14 residues. The CDR3 protein is CASSFYTGGSEAFF. In nucleotides, the CDR3 is TGTGCCAGCAGCTTTTACACGGGAGGAAGTGAAGCTTTCTTT.

This clone has only one observation. The chain couples TRBV5-1 to TRBJ2-1; possible D gene TRBD2, 5 bases. The ends were cut back, 6 bases at V and 6 bases at J, with 13 bases in the middle. The CDR3 runs to 13 residues. CDR1 SGHRS and CDR2 YFSETQ come from the germline V gene. CDR3 DNA: TGCGCCAGCAACGGCCTCCGGGGCAATGAGCAGTTCTTC. It translates to CASNGLRGNEQFF.

The V gene is TRBV6-5, the J gene TRBJ1-5; no reliable D call. The V and J ends lost 6 bases and 0 bases respectively, with 12 bases between them. Germline CDR1 and CDR2: MNHEY and SVGAGI. This CDR3 region has 15 residues. The CDR3 sequence is CASRTAEYSNQPQHF. CDR3 sequence (DNA): TGTGCCAGCAGGACTGCGGAATATAGCAATCAGCCCCAGCATTTT.

This clone was seen more than once but under ten times. The rearrangement links TRBV10-1 to TRBJ2-2; 11 nucleotides align to TRBD1. This CDR3 has 16 residues. Germline values: CDR1 WNHNN, CDR2 SYGVQD (reference sequence). Trimming at V came to 2 bases and at J to 4 bases, leaving 3 bases not matched to a gene. The chain's CDR3 is CASSEPGTGGTGELFF. The CDR3 bases are TGCGCCAGCAGTGAGCCCGGGACAGGGGGCACCGGGGAGCTGTTTTTT.

The V gene is TRBV2, the J gene TRBJ1-1; D possibly corresponds to TRBD1 (5 bases). Germline V gene sequence: CDR1 SNHLY, CDR2 FYNNEI. This CDR3 comprises 14 residues. V lost 4 bases and J 4 bases, leaving 13 bases between the germline ends. As DNA, the CDR3 is TGTGCCAGCAGTGGCGGCAGGGTTTTCACTGAAGCTTTCTTT. Translating it yields CASSGGRVFTEAFF.

This clone was picked up a small number of times. The rearrangement links TRBV2 to TRBJ1-5; the match to TRBD1 covers 10 bases. V lost 2 bases to trimming and J lost 8 bases; unmatched junction nucleotides: 9. Looked up from germline, CDR1 is SNHLY and CDR2 is FYNNEI. This CDR3 has 16 residues. The CDR3 coding sequence is TGTGCCAGCAGTGAACGGATGACAGGGGGCTTGGAGCCCCAGCATTTT. Amino acid sequence: CASSERMTGGLEPQHF.

This clone was observed a few times. The chain recombines TRBV29-1 with TRBJ2-7, with D perhaps matching TRBD1 (5 bases). The CDR3 consists of 12 residues. CDR1 and CDR2 from the germline V gene are SQVTM and ANQGSEA. The V and J ends lost 5 bases and 6 bases respectively, with 14 bases between them. The CDR3 nucleotides read TGCAGCGTTTCCCCGAGGCAGGGCGAGCAGTACTTC. This gives the protein CSVSPRQGEQYF.

The chain employs TRBV7-3 and TRBJ2-1, with D maybe TRBD2 (5 bases). This CDR3 is built from 14 residues. The germline V gene has CDR1 SGHTA and CDR2 FQGTGA. The V gene lost 5 bases and the J gene lost 2 bases, with 10 bases spanning the gap. The CDR3 DNA follows: TGTGCCAGCAGCCCGTCGGGAACCTACAATGAGCAGTTCTTC. It is translated as CASSPSGTYNEQFF.

The CDR3 nucleotides read TGTGCCAGCAGGGGACGGACTTGGGATAGCAATCAGCCCCAGCATTTT. Translated: CASRGRTWDSNQPQHF. V usage is TRBV27 and J usage is TRBJ1-5; D possibly corresponds to TRBD1 (5 bases). Trimming stripped 6 bases from V and 0 bases from J, with 15 bases between. This CDR3 has 16 residues. Germline CDR1 and CDR2: MNHEY and SMNVEV (reference sequence).

The table lists this clone with a count of one. J is TRBJ1-4 and V is TRBV5-8; 12 bases line up with TRBD1. J was trimmed by 8 bases and V by 0 bases; bases with no gene match: 2. The CDR3 covers 15 residues. CDR1 SGHTS and CDR2 YDEGEE come from the germline V gene. DNA of the CDR3: TGTGCCAGCAGCTTGGAAGGGACAGGGGGCGAAAAACTGTTTTTT. This translates into CASSLEGTGGEKLFF.

Only one count was recorded for this clone. The CDR3 loop reads CASSPGGGTYYEQYF. CDR3 bases: TGTGCCAGCAGCCCCGGAGGAGGTACCTACTACGAGCAGTACTTC. V usage is TRBV5-4 and J usage is TRBJ2-7; D is perhaps TRBD2 (5 bases). V gave up 4 bases and J gave up 3 bases, with 17 bases separating them. CDR3 size: 15 residues. The V gene's germline CDR1 is SGHNT and CDR2 YYREEE (reference sequence).

This sequence joins TRBV5-1 and TRBJ2-5; 7 nucleotides agree with TRBD2. V lost 3 bases, J lost 5 bases, and 10 bases stayed unmatched. The CDR3 is 15 amino acids. Germline V gene sequence: CDR1 SGHRS, CDR2 YFSETQ. CDR3 coding DNA: TGCGCCAGCAGCTGGGGCAGCGGGATTGAGGAGACCCAGTACTTC. Its protein is CASSWGSGIEETQYF.